This TCR beta chain was sequenced in a study of T-cell reconstitution after alpha-beta-depleted transplantation in children. Study-wide results and caveats: At one year after transplant, newly produced T cells mostly accounted for T-cell counts and diversity. About two months after transplant, alpha-beta T cells reportedly came from several hundred expanded graft clones. Diversity of TCRbeta at day 60 was high in some patients, arising from surviving recipient T cells and thymic progenitors.

As it was prepared, the TCRbeta library received unique molecular identifiers. TCRdb itself ran the PCR reads through MiXCR, one entry per CDR3 protein. Here the sample spans about 600,000 distinct CDR3 sequences, 20% to 25% being singletons. This clonotype occurred a few times. What it binds is not known. The CDR3 covers 16 residues. Germline values: CDR1 ENHRY, CDR2 SYGVKD. V dropped 0 bases and J dropped 4; count of bases not matched to a gene: 4. The chain is built from TRBV10-3 and TRBJ1-5, with 9 nucleotides matching TRBD1. Source: PBMCs, mostly from graft donor cells, taken 360 days after TCRalphabeta/CD19-depleted stem cell transplant. The sequence was obtained from a boy less than two years old who had a stem cell transplant for acute myeloid leukemia, so the T cells may come from the graft donor. In DNA, the CDR3 is TGTGCCATCAGTGAGTCGCCGACAGGGGGGAATCAGCCCCAGCATTTT. As protein: CAISESPTGGNQPQHF.